This T cell receptor beta chain is from a study of shared clonotypes between healthy human individuals. Study outcomes and limitations: Collection of samples was limited to blood; tissue repertoires likely differ.

Only a few counts were recorded for this clone. Its matching antigen is unknown. 250 to 350 ng DNA, some 30,000 T cell genomes, went into unsorted PBMC replicate PCRs. Generated by immunoSEQ multiplex PCR, the TCRdb table keeps only in-frame clones and is missing some. The table records about 460,000 clones, around 77% of them present only once. The sample consisted of PBMCs. The receptor's source is a woman in her thirties or forties in good health. Some clones in this sample may be carry-over from other donors' samples.

The CDR3 nucleotides read TGTGCCAGCAGCCCCCGAGGGGGAACTGAAGCTTTCTTT. Translation gives CASSPRGGTEAFF. This chain joins TRBV11-1 and TRBJ1-1, with a possible D match to TRBD1 (6 bases). Per germline, CDR1 SGHAT and CDR2 FQDESV (reference sequence). Trimming left V 5 bases short and J 5 bases short, with 12 bases between. The CDR3 runs 13 residues.